This TCR beta chain appears in the sequencing data of a study of spatial heterogeneity in lung cancer. Time point here: sample taken at primary tumor resection. Germline V gives CDR1 ENHRY, CDR2 SYGVKD. J lost 4 bases, V lost 8 bases, and 13 bases had no gene match. The CDR3 spans 15 residues. This clonotype was counted at least ten times. Antigen unknown. The study's findings and limits: The number of expanded tumor alpha and beta chains correlated with mutation number.

Every TCR cDNA molecule bore its own unique molecular identifier. A single record per CDR3 protein comes from TCRdb applying MiXCR to the 5' RACE reads. The data hold approximately 94,000 distinct CDR3 sequences, with nearly 4.5% observed a single time. This chain links TRBV10-3 with TRBJ1-1; TRBD1 agrees at 7 bases. The clonotype comes from a male donor with early-stage non-small cell lung cancer. The starting material was lung tumor tissue, obtained at surgery. The chain's CDR3 is CAIATAQGVGTEAFF. For the CDR3, the DNA is TGTGCCATCGCGACAGCCCAGGGGGTGGGCACTGAAGCTTTCTTT.